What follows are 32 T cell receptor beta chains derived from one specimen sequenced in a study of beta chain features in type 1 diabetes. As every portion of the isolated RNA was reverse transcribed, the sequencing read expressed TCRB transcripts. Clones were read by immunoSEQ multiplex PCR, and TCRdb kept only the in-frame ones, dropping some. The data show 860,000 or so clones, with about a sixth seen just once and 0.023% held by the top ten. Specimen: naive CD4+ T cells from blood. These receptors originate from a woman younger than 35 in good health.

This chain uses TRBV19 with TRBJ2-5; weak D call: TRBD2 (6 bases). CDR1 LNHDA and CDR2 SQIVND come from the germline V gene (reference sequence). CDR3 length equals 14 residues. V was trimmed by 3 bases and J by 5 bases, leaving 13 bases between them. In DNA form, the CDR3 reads TGTGCCAGTAGTATCCCCGGGGGTTTGGAGACCCAGTACTTC. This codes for CASSIPGGLETQYF. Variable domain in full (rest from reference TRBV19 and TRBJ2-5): DGGITQSPKYLFRKEGQNVTLSCEQNLNHDAMYWYRQDPGQGLRLIYYSQIVNDFQKGDIAEGYSVSREKKESFPLTVTSAQKNPTAFYLCASSIPGGLETQYFGPGTRLLVL.

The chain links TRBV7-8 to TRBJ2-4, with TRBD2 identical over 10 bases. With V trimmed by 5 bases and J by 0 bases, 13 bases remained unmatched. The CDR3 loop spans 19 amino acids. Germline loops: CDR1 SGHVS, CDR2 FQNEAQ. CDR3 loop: CASSIGPSGRGLAKNIQYF. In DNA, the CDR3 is TGTGCCAGCAGCATCGGACCCAGCGGGAGGGGGTTAGCCAAAAACATTCAGTACTTC. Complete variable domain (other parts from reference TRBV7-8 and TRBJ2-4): GAGVSQSPRYKVAKRGQDVALRCDPISGHVSLFWYQQALGQGPEFLTYFQNEAQLDKSGLPSDRFFAERPEGSVSTLKIQRTQQEDSAVYLCASSIGPSGRGLAKNIQYFGAGTRLSVL.

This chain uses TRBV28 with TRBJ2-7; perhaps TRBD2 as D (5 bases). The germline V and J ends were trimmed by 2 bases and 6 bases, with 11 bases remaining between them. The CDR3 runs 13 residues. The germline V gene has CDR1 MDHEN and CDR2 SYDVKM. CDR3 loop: CASSLNFGGEQYF. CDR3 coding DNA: TGTGCCAGCAGTTTAAATTTCGGAGGCGAGCAGTACTTC.

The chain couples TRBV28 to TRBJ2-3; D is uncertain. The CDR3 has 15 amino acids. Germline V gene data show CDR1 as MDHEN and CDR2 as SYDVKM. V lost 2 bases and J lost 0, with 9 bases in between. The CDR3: CASSLQVFSTDTQYF. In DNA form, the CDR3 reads TGTGCCAGCAGTTTACAAGTTTTTAGCACAGATACGCAGTATTTT.

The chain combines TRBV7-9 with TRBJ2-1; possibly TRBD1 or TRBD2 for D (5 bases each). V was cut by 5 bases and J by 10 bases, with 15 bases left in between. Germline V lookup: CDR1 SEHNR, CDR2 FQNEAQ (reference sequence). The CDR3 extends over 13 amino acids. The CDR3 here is CASSPWDGREQFF. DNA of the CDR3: TGTGCCAGCAGCCCCTGGGACGGAAGAGAGCAGTTCTTC. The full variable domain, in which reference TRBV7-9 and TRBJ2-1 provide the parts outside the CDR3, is DTGVSQNPRHKITKRGQNVTFRCDPISEHNRLYWYRQTLGQGPEFLTYFQNEAQLEKSRLLSDRFSAERPKGSFSTLEIQRTEQGDSAMYLCASSPWDGREQFFGPGTRLTVL.

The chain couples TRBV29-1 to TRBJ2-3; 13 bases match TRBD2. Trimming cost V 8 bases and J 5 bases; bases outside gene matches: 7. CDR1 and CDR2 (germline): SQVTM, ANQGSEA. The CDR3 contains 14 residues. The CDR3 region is CSFGTSGIGDTQYF. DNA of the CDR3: TGCAGCTTTGGGACTAGCGGGATCGGAGATACGCAGTATTTT.

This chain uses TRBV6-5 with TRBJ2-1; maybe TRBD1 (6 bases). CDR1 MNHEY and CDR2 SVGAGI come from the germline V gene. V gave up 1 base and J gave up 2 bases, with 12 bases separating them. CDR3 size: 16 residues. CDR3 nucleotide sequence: TGTGCCAGCAGTTACTTCCAGGGGTTGACCTACAATGAGCAGTTCTTC. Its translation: CASSYFQGLTYNEQFF.

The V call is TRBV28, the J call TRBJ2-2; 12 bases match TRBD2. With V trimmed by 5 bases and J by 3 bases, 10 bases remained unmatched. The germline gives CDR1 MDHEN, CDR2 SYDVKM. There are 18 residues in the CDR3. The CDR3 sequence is CASSALAGGRRYTGELFF. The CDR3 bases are TGTGCCAGCAGTGCCCTAGCGGGAGGGCGGCGTTACACCGGGGAGCTGTTTTTT.

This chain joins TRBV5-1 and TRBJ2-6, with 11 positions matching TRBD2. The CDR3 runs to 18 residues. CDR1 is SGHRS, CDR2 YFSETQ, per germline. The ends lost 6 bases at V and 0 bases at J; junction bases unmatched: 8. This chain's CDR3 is CASTLAGGPPSGANVLTF. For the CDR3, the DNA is TGCGCCAGCACCTTAGCGGGAGGGCCTCCCTCTGGGGCCAACGTCCTGACTTTC.

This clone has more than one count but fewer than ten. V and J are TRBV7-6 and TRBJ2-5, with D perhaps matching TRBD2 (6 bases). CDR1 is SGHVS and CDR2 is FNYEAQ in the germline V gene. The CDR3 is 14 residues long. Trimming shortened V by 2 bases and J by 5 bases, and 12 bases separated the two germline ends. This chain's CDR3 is CASSLTGSVETQYF. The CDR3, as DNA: TGTGCCAGCAGCTTAACCGGGAGTGTGGAGACCCAGTACTTC.

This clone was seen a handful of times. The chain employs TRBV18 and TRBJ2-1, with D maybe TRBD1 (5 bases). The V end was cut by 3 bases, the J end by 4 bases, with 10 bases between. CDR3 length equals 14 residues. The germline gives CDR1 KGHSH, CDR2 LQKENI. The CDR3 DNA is TGTGCCAGCTCACCCGGCAGGGAATACAATGAGCAGTTCTTC. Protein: CASSPGREYNEQFF.

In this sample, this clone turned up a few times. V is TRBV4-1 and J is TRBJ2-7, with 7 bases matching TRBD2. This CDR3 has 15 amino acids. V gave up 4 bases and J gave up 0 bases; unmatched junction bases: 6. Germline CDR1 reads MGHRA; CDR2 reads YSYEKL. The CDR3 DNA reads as TGCGCCAGCAGCCTAAAAGCGGGATACTCCTACGAGCAGTACTTC. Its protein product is CASSLKAGYSYEQYF.

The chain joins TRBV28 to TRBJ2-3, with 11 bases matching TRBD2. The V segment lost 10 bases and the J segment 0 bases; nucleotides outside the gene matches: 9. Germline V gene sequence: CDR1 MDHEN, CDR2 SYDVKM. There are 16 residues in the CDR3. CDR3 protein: CATTSGRLPSTDTQYF. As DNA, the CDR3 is TGTGCCACCACTAGCGGGAGATTACCTAGCACAGATACGCAGTATTTT.

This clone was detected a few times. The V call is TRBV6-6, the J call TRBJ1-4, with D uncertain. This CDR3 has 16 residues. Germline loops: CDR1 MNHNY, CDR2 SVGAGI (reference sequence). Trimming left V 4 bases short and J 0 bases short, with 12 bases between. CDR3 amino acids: CASSSPDASTNEKLFF. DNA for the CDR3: TGTGCCAGCAGTTCCCCCGATGCTTCAACTAATGAAAAACTGTTTTTT.

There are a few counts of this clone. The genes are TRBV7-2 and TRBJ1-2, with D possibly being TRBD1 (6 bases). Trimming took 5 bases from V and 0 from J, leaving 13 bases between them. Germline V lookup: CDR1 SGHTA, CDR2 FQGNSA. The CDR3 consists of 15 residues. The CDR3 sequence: CASSRGQPANYGYTF. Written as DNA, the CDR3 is TGTGCCAGCAGCCGCGGACAGCCGGCTAACTATGGCTACACCTTC.

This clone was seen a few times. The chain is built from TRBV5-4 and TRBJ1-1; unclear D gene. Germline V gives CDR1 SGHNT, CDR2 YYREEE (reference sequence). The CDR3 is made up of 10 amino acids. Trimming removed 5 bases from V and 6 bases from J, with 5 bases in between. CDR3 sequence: CASSSSEAFF. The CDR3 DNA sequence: TGTGCCAGCAGTTCTTCTGAAGCTTTCTTT.

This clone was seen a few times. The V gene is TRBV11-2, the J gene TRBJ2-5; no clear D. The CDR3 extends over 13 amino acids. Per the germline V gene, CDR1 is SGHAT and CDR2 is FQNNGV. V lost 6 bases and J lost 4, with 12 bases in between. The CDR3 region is CASSFNPGETQYF. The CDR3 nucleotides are TGTGCCAGCAGTTTTAACCCCGGAGAGACCCAGTACTTC.

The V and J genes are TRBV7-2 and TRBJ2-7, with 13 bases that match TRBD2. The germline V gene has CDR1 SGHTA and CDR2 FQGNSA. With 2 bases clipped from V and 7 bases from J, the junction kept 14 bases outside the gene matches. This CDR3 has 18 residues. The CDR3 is CASSLITSGRDYSGEQYF. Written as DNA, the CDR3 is TGTGCCAGCAGCTTAATAACTAGCGGGAGGGATTATTCTGGAGAGCAGTACTTC. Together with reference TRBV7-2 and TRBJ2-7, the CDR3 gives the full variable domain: GAGVSQSPSNKVTEKGKDVELRCDPISGHTALYWYRQSLGQGLEFLIYFQGNSAPDKSGLPSDRFSAERTGGSVSTLTIQRTQQEDSAVYLCASSLITSGRDYSGEQYFGPGTRLTVT.

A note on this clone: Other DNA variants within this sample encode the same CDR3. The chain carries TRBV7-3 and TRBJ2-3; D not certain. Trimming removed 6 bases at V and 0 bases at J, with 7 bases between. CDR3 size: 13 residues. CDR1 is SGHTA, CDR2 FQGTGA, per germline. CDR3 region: CASSSGSTDTQYF. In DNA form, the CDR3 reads TGTGCCAGCAGTTCCGGTAGCACAGATACGCAGTATTTT.

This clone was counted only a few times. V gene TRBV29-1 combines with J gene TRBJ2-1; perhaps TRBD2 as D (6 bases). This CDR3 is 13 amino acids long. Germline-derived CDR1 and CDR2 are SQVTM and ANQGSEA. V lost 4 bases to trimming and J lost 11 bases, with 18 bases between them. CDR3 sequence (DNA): TGCAGCGTTGGACACGGGCAGGGCGGGAAGCAGTTCTTC. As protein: CSVGHGQGGKQFF.

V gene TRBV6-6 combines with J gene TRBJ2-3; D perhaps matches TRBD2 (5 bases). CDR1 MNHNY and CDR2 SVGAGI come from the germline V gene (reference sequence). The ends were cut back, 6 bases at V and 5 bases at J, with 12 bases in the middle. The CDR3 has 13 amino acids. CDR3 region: CASSGGRKDTQYF. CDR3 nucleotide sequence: TGTGCCAGCAGCGGAGGACGGAAAGATACGCAGTATTTT.

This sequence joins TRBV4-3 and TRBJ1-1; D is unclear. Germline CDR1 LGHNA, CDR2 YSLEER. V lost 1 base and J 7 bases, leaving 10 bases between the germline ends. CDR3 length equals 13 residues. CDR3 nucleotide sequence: TGCGCCAGCAGCCAAGCGATGGATGGTGAAGCTTTCTTT. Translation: CASSQAMDGEAFF.

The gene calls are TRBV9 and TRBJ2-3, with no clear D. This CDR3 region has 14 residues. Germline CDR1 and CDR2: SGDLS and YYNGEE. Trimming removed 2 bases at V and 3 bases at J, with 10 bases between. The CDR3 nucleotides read TGTGCCAGCAGCGTGGCACCGAAAACAGATACGCAGTATTTT. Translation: CASSVAPKTDTQYF.

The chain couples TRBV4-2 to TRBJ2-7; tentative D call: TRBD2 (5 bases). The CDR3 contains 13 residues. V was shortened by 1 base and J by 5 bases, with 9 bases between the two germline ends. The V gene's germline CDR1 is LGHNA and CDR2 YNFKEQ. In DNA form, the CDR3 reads TGTGCCAGCAGCCAAGGTCTAGCTAACGAGCAGTACTTC. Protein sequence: CASSQGLANEQYF.

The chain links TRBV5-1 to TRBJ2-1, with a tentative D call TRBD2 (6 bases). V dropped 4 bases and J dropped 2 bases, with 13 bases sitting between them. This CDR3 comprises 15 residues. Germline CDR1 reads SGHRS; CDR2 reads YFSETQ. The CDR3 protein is CASSVRLETYNEQFF. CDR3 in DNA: TGCGCCAGCAGCGTAAGACTAGAGACCTACAATGAGCAGTTCTTC.

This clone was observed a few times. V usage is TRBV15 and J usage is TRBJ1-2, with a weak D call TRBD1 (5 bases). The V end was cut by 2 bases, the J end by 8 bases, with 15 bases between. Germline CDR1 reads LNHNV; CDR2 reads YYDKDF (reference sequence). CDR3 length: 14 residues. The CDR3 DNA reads TGTGCCACCAGCAGACAGGGCGACTCCCTAGGCTACACCTTC. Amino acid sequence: CATSRQGDSLGYTF.

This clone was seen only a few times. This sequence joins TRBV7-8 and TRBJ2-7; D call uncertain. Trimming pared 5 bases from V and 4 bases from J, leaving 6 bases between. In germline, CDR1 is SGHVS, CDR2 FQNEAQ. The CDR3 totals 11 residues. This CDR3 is CASSHKYEQYF. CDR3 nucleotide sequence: TGTGCCAGCAGCCACAAATACGAGCAGTACTTC.

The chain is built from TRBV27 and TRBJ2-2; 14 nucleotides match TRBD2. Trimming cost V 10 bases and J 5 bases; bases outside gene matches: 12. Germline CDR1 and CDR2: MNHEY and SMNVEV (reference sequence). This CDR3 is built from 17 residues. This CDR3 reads CATRTRGTSGRTGELFF. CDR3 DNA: TGTGCCACCAGGACTAGGGGGACTAGCGGGAGAACCGGGGAGCTGTTTTTT.

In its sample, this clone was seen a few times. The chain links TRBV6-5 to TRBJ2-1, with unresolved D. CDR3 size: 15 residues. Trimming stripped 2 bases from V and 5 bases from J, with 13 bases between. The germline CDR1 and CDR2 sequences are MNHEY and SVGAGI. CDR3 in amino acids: CASSYRSTVNNEQFF. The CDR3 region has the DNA TGTGCCAGCAGTTACCGATCGACGGTAAACAATGAGCAGTTCTTC.

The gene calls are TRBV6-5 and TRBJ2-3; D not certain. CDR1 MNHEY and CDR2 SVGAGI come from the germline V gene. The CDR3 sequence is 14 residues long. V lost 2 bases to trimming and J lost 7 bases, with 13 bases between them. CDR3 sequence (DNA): TGTGCCAGCAGTTACGAGGCGGATGTGAATACGCAGTATTTT. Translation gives CASSYEADVNTQYF.

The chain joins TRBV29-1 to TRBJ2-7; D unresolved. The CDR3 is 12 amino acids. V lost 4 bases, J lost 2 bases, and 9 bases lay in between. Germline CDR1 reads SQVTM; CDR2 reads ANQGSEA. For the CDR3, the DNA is TGCAGCGTTGTTGACCCGACCTACGAGCAGTACTTC. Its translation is CSVVDPTYEQYF.

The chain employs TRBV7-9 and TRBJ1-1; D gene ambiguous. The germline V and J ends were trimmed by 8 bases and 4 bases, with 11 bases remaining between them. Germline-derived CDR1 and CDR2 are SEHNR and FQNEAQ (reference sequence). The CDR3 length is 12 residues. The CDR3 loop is CASLGVSTEAFF. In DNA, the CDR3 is TGTGCCAGCCTTGGGGTCAGCACTGAAGCTTTCTTT.